The T cell receptor (beta chain) described here comes from a study of high-grade serous ovarian cancer treatment subgroups. In its sample, this clone was seen once. The repertoire was sequenced with immunoSEQ multiplex PCR; TCRdb's copy has only in-frame clones and lacks some. The sample records approximately 40,000 clones, approximately 80% being singletons. V lost 7 bases and J 3 bases, leaving 16 bases between the germline ends. From germline, CDR1 is MDHEN and CDR2 SYDVKM. CDR3 size: 15 residues. Tumor samples were obtained before definitive surgery or chemotherapy. Sequenced input: tumor tissue. The rearrangement joins TRBV28 to TRBJ1-5; the D gene is possibly TRBD1 (6 bases). The source is a human donor with high-grade serous ovarian cancer. The CDR3 loop is CASKGGGSNNQPQHF. CDR3 DNA sequence: TGTGCCAGCAAAGGGGGGGGATCTAACAATCAGCCCCAGCATTTT.